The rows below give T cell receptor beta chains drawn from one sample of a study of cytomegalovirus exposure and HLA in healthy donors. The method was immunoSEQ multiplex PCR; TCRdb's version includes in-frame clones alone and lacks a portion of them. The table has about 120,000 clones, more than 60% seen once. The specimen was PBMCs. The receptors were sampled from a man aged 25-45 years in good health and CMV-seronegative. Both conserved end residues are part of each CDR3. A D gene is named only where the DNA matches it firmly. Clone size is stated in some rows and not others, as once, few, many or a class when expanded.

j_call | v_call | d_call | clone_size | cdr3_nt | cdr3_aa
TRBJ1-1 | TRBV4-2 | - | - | TGTGCCAGCAGCCAAGGAGGGAACACTGAAGCTTTCTTT | CASSQGGNTEAFF
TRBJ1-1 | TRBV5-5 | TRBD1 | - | TGTGCCAGCAGCTTTGACAGGGGGACTGAAGCTTTCTTT | CASSFDRGTEAFF
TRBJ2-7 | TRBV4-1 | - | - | TGCGCCAGCAGGGAAGCGGAGGGATCCTACGAGCAGTACTTC | CASREAEGSYEQYF
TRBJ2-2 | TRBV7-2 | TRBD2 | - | TGTGCCAGCAGCATAGCGGGAGGGAACACCGGGGAGCTGTTTTTT | CASSIAGGNTGELFF
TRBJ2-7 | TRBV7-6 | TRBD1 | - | TGTGCCAGCAGCTTGGGACAGGGGGGTGAGCAGTACTTC | CASSLGQGGEQYF
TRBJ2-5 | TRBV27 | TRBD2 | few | TGTGCCAGCAATAGCGGGGTAAGACGGCCGAGAGAGACCCAGTACTTC | CASNSGVRRPRETQYF
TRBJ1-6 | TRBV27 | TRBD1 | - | TGTGCCAGCAGCAGGGACAGGGCCTCCTCCTATAATTCACCCCTCCACTTT | CASSRDRASSYNSPLHF
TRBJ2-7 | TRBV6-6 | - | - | TGTGCCAGCAGTTACCGGCGGGAAAGGTCGGACGAGCAGTACTTC | CASSYRRERSDEQYF
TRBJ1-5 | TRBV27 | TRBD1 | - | TGTGCCAGCAGAGTACAGGGGACTAGCAATCAGCCCCAGCATTTT | CASRVQGTSNQPQHF
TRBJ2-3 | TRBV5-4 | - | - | TGTGCCAGCAGCTCTACAGATACGCAGTATTTT | CASSSTDTQYF
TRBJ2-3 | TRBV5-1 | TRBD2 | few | TGCGCCAGCAGCGTAGCGGGGGGACTTAGCACAGATACGCAGTATTTT | CASSVAGGLSTDTQYF
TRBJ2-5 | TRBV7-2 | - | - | TGTGCCAGCAGCCCGGGGACACGGGCGGAGACCCAGTACTTC | CASSPGTRAETQYF
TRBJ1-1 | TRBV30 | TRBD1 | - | TGTGCCGCAACCCCAGGGGGTACGGACACTGAAGCTTTCTTT | CAATPGGTDTEAFF
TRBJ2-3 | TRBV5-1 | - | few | TGCGCCAGCAGCTTGTGGAGTCCACCTAGCACAGATACGCAGTATTTT | CASSLWSPPSTDTQYF
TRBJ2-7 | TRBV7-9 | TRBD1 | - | TGTGCCAGCAGTCGGACAGGGGTCGAGCAGTACTTC | CASSRTGVEQYF
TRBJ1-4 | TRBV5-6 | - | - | TGTGCCAGCAGCTTGCGTCGTGCGGACTTTAATGAAAAACTGTTTTTT | CASSLRRADFNEKLFF